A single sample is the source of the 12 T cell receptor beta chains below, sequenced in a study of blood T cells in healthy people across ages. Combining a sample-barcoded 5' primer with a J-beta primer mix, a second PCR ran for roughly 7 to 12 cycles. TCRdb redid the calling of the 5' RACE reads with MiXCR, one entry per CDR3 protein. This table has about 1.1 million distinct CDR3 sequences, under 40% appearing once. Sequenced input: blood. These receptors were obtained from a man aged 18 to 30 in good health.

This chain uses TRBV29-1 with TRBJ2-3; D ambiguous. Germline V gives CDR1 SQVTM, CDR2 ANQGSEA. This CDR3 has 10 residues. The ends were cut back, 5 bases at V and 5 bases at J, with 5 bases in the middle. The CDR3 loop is CSVQVDTQYF. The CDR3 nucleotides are TGCAGCGTTCAAGTAGATACGCAGTATTTT.

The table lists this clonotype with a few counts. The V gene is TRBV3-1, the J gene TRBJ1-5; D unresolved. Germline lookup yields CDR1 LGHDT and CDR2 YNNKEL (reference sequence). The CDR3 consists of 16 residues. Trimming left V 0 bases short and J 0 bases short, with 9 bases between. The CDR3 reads CASSQDPTDSNQPQHF. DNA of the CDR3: TGTGCCAGCAGCCAAGATCCAACGGATAGCAATCAGCCCCAGCATTTT.

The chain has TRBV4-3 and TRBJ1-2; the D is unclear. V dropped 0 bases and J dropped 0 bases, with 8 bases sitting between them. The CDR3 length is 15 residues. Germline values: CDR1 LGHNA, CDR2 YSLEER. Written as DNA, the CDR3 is TGCGCCAGCAGCCAAGATTACAGTCCTAACTATGGCTACACCTTC. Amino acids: CASSQDYSPNYGYTF.

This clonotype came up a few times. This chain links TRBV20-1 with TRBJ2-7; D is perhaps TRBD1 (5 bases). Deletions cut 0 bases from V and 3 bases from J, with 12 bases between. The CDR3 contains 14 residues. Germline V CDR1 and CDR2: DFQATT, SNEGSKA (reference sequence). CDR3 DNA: TGCAGTGCTAGAGATACAGGTTCTATCTACGAGCAGTACTTC. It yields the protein CSARDTGSIYEQYF.

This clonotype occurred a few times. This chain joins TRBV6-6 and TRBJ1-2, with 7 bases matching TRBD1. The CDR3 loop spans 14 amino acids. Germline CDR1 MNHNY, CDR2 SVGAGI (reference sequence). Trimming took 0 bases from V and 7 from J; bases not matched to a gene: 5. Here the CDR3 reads CASSYSTGEAGYTF. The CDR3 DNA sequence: TGTGCCAGCAGTTACTCAACAGGGGAAGCTGGCTACACCTTC.

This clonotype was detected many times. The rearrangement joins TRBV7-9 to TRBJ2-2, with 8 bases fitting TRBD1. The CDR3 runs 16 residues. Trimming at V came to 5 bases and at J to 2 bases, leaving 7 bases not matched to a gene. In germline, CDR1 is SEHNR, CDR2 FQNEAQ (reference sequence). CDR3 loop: CASSLRQGSNTGELFF. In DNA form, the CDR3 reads TGTGCCAGCAGCCTCCGACAGGGGAGTAACACCGGGGAGCTGTTTTTT.

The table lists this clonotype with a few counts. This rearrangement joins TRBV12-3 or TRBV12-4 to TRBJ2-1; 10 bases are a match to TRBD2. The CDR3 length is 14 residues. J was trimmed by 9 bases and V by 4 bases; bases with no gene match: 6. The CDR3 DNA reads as TGTGCCAGCAGTTGGCTAGCGGGGGAGGGTGAGCAGTTCTTC. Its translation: CASSWLAGEGEQFF.

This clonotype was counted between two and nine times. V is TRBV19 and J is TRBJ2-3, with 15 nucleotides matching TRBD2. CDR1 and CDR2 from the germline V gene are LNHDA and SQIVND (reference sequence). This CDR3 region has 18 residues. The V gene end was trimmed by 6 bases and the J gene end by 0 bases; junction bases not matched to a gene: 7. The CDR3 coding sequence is TGTGCCAGTAGATCCGGGACTAGCGGGGGGATAAGCACAGATACGCAGTATTTT. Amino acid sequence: CASRSGTSGGISTDTQYF.

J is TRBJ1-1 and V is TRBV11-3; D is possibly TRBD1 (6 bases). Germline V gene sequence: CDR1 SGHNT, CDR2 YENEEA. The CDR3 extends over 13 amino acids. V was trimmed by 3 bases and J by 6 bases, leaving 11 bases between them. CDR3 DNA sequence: TGTGCCAGCAGCTTGGCAGGGGTCGCTGAAGCTTTCTTT. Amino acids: CASSLAGVAEAFF. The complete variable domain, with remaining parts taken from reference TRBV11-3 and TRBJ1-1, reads EAGVVQSPRYKIIEKKQPVAFWCNPISGHNTLYWYLQNLGQGPELLIRYENEEAVDDSQLPKDRFSAERLKGVDSTLKIQPAELGDSAVYLCASSLAGVAEAFFGQGTRLTVV.

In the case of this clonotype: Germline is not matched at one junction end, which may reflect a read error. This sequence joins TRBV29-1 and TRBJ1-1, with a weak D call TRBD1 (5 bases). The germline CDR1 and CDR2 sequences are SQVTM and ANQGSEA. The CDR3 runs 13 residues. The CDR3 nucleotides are TGCAGCGGTGAAAACAGGCTGAACACTGAAGCTTTCTTT. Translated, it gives CSGENRLNTEAFF.

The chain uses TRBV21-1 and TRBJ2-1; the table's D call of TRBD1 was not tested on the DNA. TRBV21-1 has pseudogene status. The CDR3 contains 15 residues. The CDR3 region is CASTSYRDVQETQFF. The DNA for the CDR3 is TGTGCCAGCACCTCCTACCGGGACGTCCAAGAGACCCAGTTCTTC.

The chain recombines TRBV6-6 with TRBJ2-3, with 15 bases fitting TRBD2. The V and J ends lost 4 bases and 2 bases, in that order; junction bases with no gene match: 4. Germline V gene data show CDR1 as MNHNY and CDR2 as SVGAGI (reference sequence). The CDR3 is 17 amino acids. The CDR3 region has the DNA TGTGCCAGCAGTTCGGGACTAGCGGGGGGAGCCACAGATACGCAGTATTTT. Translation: CASSSGLAGGATDTQYF.